This TCR beta chain was found in a study of T cells in Graves' hyperthyroidism and ophthalmopathy (dated by TCRdb to 2018 to 2020). Notes on the research overall: A discovery cohort of around 100 patients, roughly 40 with Graves' ophthalmopathy and approximately 55 with stable Graves' hyperthyroidism, was used to find distinguishing TCR V-J signatures. The study also compared thyroid tissue and blood T-cell repertoires from more than five Graves' hyperthyroidism patients. According to the paper, TCR Vbeta CDR3 sequencing was carried out on over 130 peripheral blood samples, which came from around 43 ophthalmopathy, around 74 hyperthyroidism and 17 progressor patients. After sampling, hyperthyroidism patients received methimazole starting at 30 mg daily, and ophthalmopathy patients received high-dose intravenous methylprednisolone. Prospective prediction of ophthalmopathy was tested in an independent validation cohort consisting of fewer than 20 hyperthyroidism patients and 15 or so patients who later progressed to ophthalmopathy. The 75 to 100 discovery patients were randomly split 7:3 into training and test sets. The full study reports these points: Sample size was not statistically predetermined, and blinding of investigators to group allocation was not performed. Most expanded thyroid clonotypes (frequency above 0.001) were also detected in blood, suggesting blood repertoires may reflect thyroid immune responses. In validation, progression to ophthalmopathy was predicted by the model with 70% to 71% sensitivity and 72.22% specificity, a median of about 6.4 months before onset. A model built on a 13 V-J signature distinguished ophthalmopathy from stable hyperthyroidism, reaching over 85% sensitivity and around 81% specificity in cross-validation and 80%/75% in testing.

The TCR beta CDR3 regions were amplified from the RNA transcripts. For the first round of RT-PCR on the TCR CDR3, the HTBI primer set was used together with the Qiagen OneStep RT-PCR kit. The libraries were constructed in a second round of multiplex PCR and then size-selected and purified. Sequencing of the libraries was done on an Illumina HiSeq2000 using paired-end 100 bp reads. The paper's data handling went like this. SOAPnuke was used to process the raw data, throwing out any read that contained adapters or uncalled bases, had a mean Phred below 15, or lacked an exact constant-primer or identifier match. High-quality paired reads were merged using COPE v1.2.5, and each unique nucleotide sequence was defined as a clonotype. MiTCR v1.1 was used to align the clonotypes against IMGT TRBV, TRBD and TRBJ reference segments. The analysis included only V-J combinations with a frequency above 0.0001, which together covered 98% to 99.2% of the repertoires. The TCS score was defined as F50 (clonal expansion) divided by E x V (chaos), with BLOSUM62-based TCRdist calculated between CDR3 peptides within each V-J. Welch's t-statistics and random forest reduced roughly 540 V-J features to 13, which were used in a naive Bayes classifier (R e1071). The Morisita-Horn index was used to measure how similar the thyroid and blood repertoires were. TCRdb trimmed public reads at Q25 via fastp, called clones via MiXCR and kept in-frame beta chains. Rows are unified per CDR3 protein, each entry keeping the most common DNA and genes. It is TCRdb's table, rather than the study itself, that gives the V and J calls and clone size. The sample table records 600,000 to 700,000 distinct CDR3 sequences; less than 45% of these occur just once. In total, the top ten clones hold under 8% of the sample.

The study excluded patients with uncontrolled infections, other autoimmune diseases, pregnancy or lactation. Diagnoses relied on clinical symptoms, serum thyroxine and TRAb, thyroid ultrasound and orbital computed tomography. Total RNA was extracted using Trizol reagent, and RNA quality was assessed on an Agilent 2100 Bioanalyzer. According to the germline V gene, CDR1 reads SGHTA and CDR2 reads FQGNSA. V loses 1 base at its end and J loses 5 bases; junction bases beyond the gene matches: 6. Its CDR3 holds 15 amino acids, cysteine through phenylalanine. Of the read, only the CDR3 DNA is kept; its 45 bases are in frame from base 1. This clonotype was seen repeatedly, ten times or more. No antigen is known for it. No qualities accompany the bases; no much larger clone lies one base away.

This chain is built from TRBV7-2 and TRBJ2-5, and 8 bases in between align with TRBD2. The sequence derives from an adult man with Graves' disease, either hyperthyroidism or ophthalmopathy (not recorded which). The sample comprised peripheral blood or thyroid tissue (not recorded which). The CDR3 corresponds to CASSLVTSGGETQYF. The DNA sequence is TGTGCCAGCAGCTTAGTAACTAGCGGAGGGGAGACCCAGTACTTC.